Presented here are 30 T cell receptor beta chains from one specimen sequenced in a study of resident and recirculating memory T cells in vitiligo. Sequenced by immunoSEQ multiplex PCR; TCRdb stores in-frame clones only, minus some. Found here are around 40,000 clones, about nine tenths of them singletons; the top ten hold roughly 4.5%. Sequenced: blood. The receptors here all came from a male donor with vitiligo.

The chain recombines TRBV5-1 with TRBJ2-2; 7 nucleotides align to TRBD1. Germline CDR1 reads SGHRS; CDR2 reads YFSETQ. The CDR3 is 18 amino acids. The trim removed 0 bases at V and 3 bases at J, leaving 11 bases unmatched. CDR3 nucleotide sequence: TGCGCCAGCAGCTTGGACGGTCCCAGACAGGGAGACACCGGGGAGCTGTTTTTT. Translation: CASSLDGPRQGDTGELFF.

The sample holds one count of this clone. This chain uses TRBV9 with TRBJ2-3, with 11 bases aligning to TRBD1. J lost 5 bases, V lost 7 bases, and 15 bases had no gene match. The CDR3 runs 17 residues. CDR1 is SGDLS and CDR2 is YYNGEE in the germline V gene. The CDR3 bases are TGTGCCAGCTCGGGTCTTTCAGGGACAGGGGGGTTAGATACGCAGTATTTT. Its protein is CASSGLSGTGGLDTQYF. Based on the CDR3 plus reference TRBV9 and TRBJ2-3, the full variable domain is DSGVTQTPKHLITATGQRVTLRCSPRSGDLSVYWYQQSLDQGLQFLIQYYNGEERAKGNILERFSAQQFPDLHSELNLSSLELGDSALYFCASSGLSGTGGLDTQYFGPGTRLTVL.

The V call is TRBV30, the J call TRBJ1-2; D is unresolved. Germline values: CDR1 GTSNPN, CDR2 SVGIG (reference sequence). V lost 2 bases, J lost 6 bases, and 16 bases lay in between. The CDR3 loop spans 14 amino acids. The CDR3 coding sequence is TGTGCCTGGAGTAAGGTTTGGGGAGAGGATGGCTACACCTTC. The encoded protein is CAWSKVWGEDGYTF.

The DNA of the CDR3 is TGCAGCGTTGTCGGCAGGGAGGACACTGAAGCTTTCTTT. It specifies CSVVGREDTEAFF. The chain recombines TRBV29-1 with TRBJ1-1; possibly TRBD1 for D (5 bases). V dropped 4 bases and J dropped 3 bases, with 12 bases sitting between them. Germline CDR1 SQVTM, CDR2 ANQGSEA. This CDR3 has 13 residues.

The chain recombines TRBV15 with TRBJ1-4, with D possibly TRBD1 on 5 matching bases. CDR1 is LNHNV and CDR2 is YYDKDF in the germline V gene (reference sequence). This CDR3 region has 18 residues. V lost 0 bases to trimming and J lost 1 base, with 15 bases between them. DNA of the CDR3: TGTGCCACCAGCAGAGAGGGCCCAGTGGGGCGAACTAATGAAAAACTGTTTTTT. It encodes CATSREGPVGRTNEKLFF.

Here the CDR3 reads CASSPPGSDINEKLFF. The CDR3 region has the DNA TGTGCCAGCTCACCACCCGGCTCTGACATTAATGAAAAACTGTTTTTT. The chain uses TRBV18 and TRBJ1-4; D unresolved. CDR1 is KGHSH, CDR2 LQKENI, per germline. The CDR3 has 16 residues. With 0 bases removed from V and 4 bases from J, the gap between germline ends came to 12 bases.

The V gene is TRBV6-4, the J gene TRBJ2-7, with 8 positions matching TRBD1. Germline CDR1 MRHNA, CDR2 SNTAGT. The CDR3 loop spans 17 amino acids. The V segment lost 3 bases and the J segment 2 bases; nucleotides outside the gene matches: 12. CDR3 sequence (DNA): TGTGCCAGCAGTGAATCCCGTGACAGGGGAGGACCCTACGAGCAGTACTTC. It encodes CASSESRDRGGPYEQYF.

This clone came up once. The rearrangement joins TRBV18 to TRBJ2-1; TRBD2 matches at 7 bases. The V gene end was trimmed by 2 bases and the J gene end by 0 bases; junction bases not matched to a gene: 4. The germline V gene encodes CDR1 KGHSH and CDR2 LQKENI. The CDR3 consists of 16 residues. CDR3 sequence: CASSPEGLTSYNEQFF. As DNA, the CDR3 is TGTGCCAGCTCACCAGAGGGACTAACCTCCTACAATGAGCAGTTCTTC.

CDR3 amino acids: CASSLSRTSTTRGSTDTQYF. The CDR3 region has the DNA TGCGCCAGCAGCTTGTCCAGGACTAGTACGACCCGTGGGAGCACAGATACGCAGTATTTT. The V gene is TRBV5-1, the J gene TRBJ2-3; 7 bases agree with TRBD2. The V gene's germline CDR1 is SGHRS and CDR2 YFSETQ. The J segment lost 0 bases and the V segment lost 1 base, leaving 17 bases of the junction unmatched. CDR3 length equals 20 residues.

This clone appeared once. The chain has TRBV7-2 and TRBJ2-7, with D possibly being TRBD1 (5 bases). Trimming left V 1 base short and J 3 bases short, with 10 bases between. Germline loops: CDR1 SGHTA, CDR2 FQGNSA. The CDR3 runs 14 residues. This CDR3 reads CASSLGVGHYEQYF. The CDR3 coding sequence is TGTGCCAGCAGCTTAGGGGTCGGACACTACGAGCAGTACTTC.

The chain uses TRBV6-6 and TRBJ2-5, with TRBD2 as a possible D gene (7 bases). CDR3 length: 15 residues. Germline V gives CDR1 MNHNY, CDR2 SVGAGI (reference sequence). V lost 2 bases and J lost 4, with 14 bases in between. The CDR3 loop is CASSYLGGASETQYF. The CDR3 coding sequence is TGTGCCAGCAGTTACCTTGGGGGGGCCTCAGAGACCCAGTACTTC.

The CDR3 DNA sequence: TGCGCCAGCAGTCGAGGGCCCGACGAAAAACTGTTTTTT. Its protein is CASSRGPDEKLFF. The chain uses TRBV5-1 and TRBJ1-4; the D is unclear. The V end lost 5 bases, the J end lost 8 bases, and 13 bases lay between the germline ends. The CDR3 spans 13 residues. Germline V lookup: CDR1 SGHRS, CDR2 YFSETQ.

About this clone: A read error may account for a junction end that differs from germline. The rearrangement links TRBV4-3 to TRBJ1-1; possibly TRBD1 for D (6 bases). Germline-derived CDR1 and CDR2 are LGHNA and YSLEER. The CDR3 is 16 amino acids. The CDR3 sequence: CASRQETGLGNTEAFF. CDR3 nucleotide sequence: TGCGCCAGCAGACAAGAAACAGGGCTAGGGAACACTGAAGCTTTCTTT.

The chain couples TRBV19 to TRBJ2-6, with D perhaps matching TRBD1 (7 bases). V was clipped by 5 bases and J by 0 bases, with 11 bases between them. Per the germline V gene, CDR1 is LNHDA and CDR2 is SQIVND (reference sequence). The CDR3 runs to 16 residues. The CDR3 coding sequence is TGTGCCAGTAGTTCGGAGGGGGCCTCTGGGGCCAACGTCCTGACTTTC. Translating it yields CASSSEGASGANVLTF. The full variable domain, in which reference TRBV19 and TRBJ2-6 provide the parts outside the CDR3, is DGGITQSPKYLFRKEGQNVTLSCEQNLNHDAMYWYRQDPGQGLRLIYYSQIVNDFQKGDIAEGYSVSREKKESFPLTVTSAQKNPTAFYLCASSSEGASGANVLTFGAGSRLTVL.

This CDR3 is CASSLDPGRGSNVLTF. CDR3 nucleotide sequence: TGCGCCAGCAGCTTGGATCCGGGGAGGGGATCCAACGTCCTGACTTTC. V is TRBV5-1 and J is TRBJ2-6; 7 nucleotides match TRBD2. The V gene's germline CDR1 is SGHRS and CDR2 YFSETQ. CDR3 length: 16 residues. V was clipped by 0 bases and J by 8 bases; unmatched bases: 8.

V gene TRBV21-1 combines with J gene TRBJ2-5; the table names TRBD2, a call not compared with the DNA. TRBV21-1 has pseudogene status. This CDR3 region has 18 residues. The CDR3 sequence: CASSTWTSGGATEETQYF. CDR3 sequence (DNA): TGTGCCAGCAGCACATGGACTAGCGGGGGGGCCACCGAAGAGACCCAGTACTTC.

The rearrangement links TRBV7-2 to TRBJ2-2; 9 bases are shared with TRBD1. Germline CDR1 reads SGHTA; CDR2 reads FQGNSA. Trimming removed 4 bases from V and 6 bases from J; junction bases left unmatched: 12. This CDR3 region has 17 residues. The CDR3 nucleotides read TGTGCCAGCAGCTGGAAATCGGGACAGGGCTTGTCCGGGGAGCTGTTTTTT. It specifies CASSWKSGQGLSGELFF.

The chain is built from TRBV5-1 and TRBJ2-1, with 12 bases identical to TRBD2. The CDR3 runs 16 residues. Germline assignment: CDR1 SGHRS and CDR2 YFSETQ. V was clipped by 0 bases and J by 7 bases; unmatched bases: 5. Here the CDR3 DNA reads TGCGCCAGCAGCTTGGAGCTAGCGGGGGGGCGGAATGAGCAGTTCTTC. This codes for CASSLELAGGRNEQFF.

CDR3: CASSVNPHRVTEAFF. The CDR3 DNA reads TGTGCCAGCAGCGTGAATCCCCACCGGGTCACTGAAGCTTTCTTT. The chain carries TRBV13 and TRBJ1-1; no clear D gene. The CDR3 extends over 15 amino acids. Trimming removed 5 bases at V and 4 bases at J, with 17 bases between. CDR1 and CDR2 (germline): PRHDT, FYEKMQ (reference sequence).

The rearrangement joins TRBV15 to TRBJ2-1, with 9 bases that match TRBD1. Unmatched junction bases numbered 11, after V lost 0 bases and J lost 8 bases. The CDR3 length is 17 residues. Germline V CDR1 and CDR2: LNHNV, YYDKDF (reference sequence). CDR3 region: CATSREVGTGIKDEQFF. CDR3 nucleotide sequence: TGTGCCACCAGCAGAGAGGTCGGGACAGGGATTAAGGATGAGCAGTTCTTC. The full variable domain, in which reference TRBV15 and TRBJ2-1 provide the parts outside the CDR3, is DAMVIQNPRYQVTQFGKPVTLSCSQTLNHNVMYWYQQKSSQAPKLLFHYYDKDFNNEADTPDNFQSRRPNTSFCFLDIRSPGLGDTAMYLCATSREVGTGIKDEQFFGPGTRLTVL.

The J gene is TRBJ2-1, the V gene TRBV5-1; D is undetermined. V lost 4 bases and J lost 7, with 6 bases in between. This CDR3 has 11 residues. The germline CDR1 and CDR2 sequences are SGHRS and YFSETQ. DNA of the CDR3: TGCGCCAGCAGCCTCCAGAATGAGCAGTTCTTC. It specifies CASSLQNEQFF.

J is TRBJ2-3 and V is TRBV9; TRBD1 might be the D (5 bases). The ends were cut back, 4 bases at V and 1 base at J, with 16 bases in the middle. The CDR3 is 16 amino acids. Germline V gene lookup returns CDR1 SGDLS and CDR2 YYNGEE. The CDR3 here is CASSPGQGMGTDTQYF. The CDR3 nucleotides are TGTGCCAGCAGCCCCGGTCAGGGAATGGGCACAGATACGCAGTATTTT. The full variable domain, its missing parts supplied by reference TRBV9 and TRBJ2-3, is DSGVTQTPKHLITATGQRVTLRCSPRSGDLSVYWYQQSLDQGLQFLIQYYNGEERAKGNILERFSAQQFPDLHSELNLSSLELGDSALYFCASSPGQGMGTDTQYFGPGTRLTVL.

The rearrangement uses TRBV5-1 and TRBJ1-4, with a tentative D call TRBD1 (6 bases). Trimming took 4 bases from V and 4 from J, leaving 11 bases between them. The CDR3 sequence is 14 residues long. Per the germline V gene, CDR1 is SGHRS and CDR2 is YFSETQ. This CDR3 is CASSVGQLNEKLFF. The CDR3 region has the DNA TGCGCCAGCAGCGTCGGACAGCTTAATGAAAAACTGTTTTTT.

V and J are TRBV25-1 and TRBJ2-2; 7 nucleotides align to TRBD1. Germline CDR1 reads MGHDK; CDR2 reads SYGVNS. Losses at the gene ends were 11 bases for V and 6 bases for J; bases not matched to a gene: 3. The CDR3 totals 11 residues. The CDR3 protein is CAGTEPGELFF. CDR3 nucleotide sequence: TGTGCCGGGACAGAGCCCGGGGAGCTGTTTTTT.

The genes are TRBV27 and TRBJ2-1; possible D gene TRBD1, 6 bases. CDR1 and CDR2 from the germline V gene are MNHEY and SMNVEV (reference sequence). The CDR3 loop spans 16 amino acids. The V gene lost 2 bases and the J gene lost 0 bases, with 11 bases spanning the gap. In DNA form, the CDR3 reads TGTGCCAGCAGTTTAACAGGGTTTTCCTCCTACAATGAGCAGTTCTTC. Translation: CASSLTGFSSYNEQFF.

The rearrangement uses TRBV21-1 and TRBJ1-2; TRBD1 is taken as the D call from the table, unchecked against the DNA. TRBV21-1 is assigned pseudogene status. This CDR3 comprises 18 residues. DNA for the CDR3: TGTGCCACCCGTACTCTTTCCAGACTCAGGGTGTTTGACTATGGCTACACCTTC. Protein product: CATRTLSRLRVFDYGYTF.

The chain carries TRBV29-1 and TRBJ1-1, with 8 bases fitting TRBD1. This CDR3 spans 15 amino acids. Germline CDR1 and CDR2: SQVTM and ANQGSEA. Germline trimming cut 7 bases from V and 5 bases from J; bases unmatched to any gene: 15. This CDR3 is CSARPGTGAGTEAFF. The CDR3 DNA reads TGCAGCGCCCGTCCCGGGACAGGAGCGGGAACTGAAGCTTTCTTT.

This sequence joins TRBV29-1 and TRBJ2-3; possible D gene TRBD2, 6 bases. CDR1 is SQVTM and CDR2 is ANQGSEA in the germline V gene. This CDR3 has 11 amino acids. Trimming removed 8 bases at V and 2 bases at J, with 8 bases between. The CDR3 spells CSTRDTDTQYF. CDR3 in DNA: TGCAGCACGCGGGACACAGATACGCAGTATTTT.

This chain connects TRBV6-5 to TRBJ2-1; D may be TRBD2 (5 bases). Trimming took off 0 bases at V and 2 bases at J, with 5 bases between the two ends. The germline V gene encodes CDR1 MNHEY and CDR2 SVGAGI. The CDR3 totals 14 residues. The CDR3 DNA is TGTGCCAGCAGTTACTCGAGGGCCTACAATGAGCAGTTCTTC. This encodes CASSYSRAYNEQFF.

This sequence joins TRBV7-6 and TRBJ2-1; TRBD1 might be the D (6 bases). In germline, CDR1 is SGHVS, CDR2 FNYEAQ. The CDR3 extends over 15 amino acids. The germline V and J ends were trimmed by 1 base and 13 bases, with 20 bases remaining between them. The CDR3 nucleotides read TGTGCCAGCAGCTTAGGGACACCAGGGGCTGGCTTTCAGTTCTTC. It encodes CASSLGTPGAGFQFF.